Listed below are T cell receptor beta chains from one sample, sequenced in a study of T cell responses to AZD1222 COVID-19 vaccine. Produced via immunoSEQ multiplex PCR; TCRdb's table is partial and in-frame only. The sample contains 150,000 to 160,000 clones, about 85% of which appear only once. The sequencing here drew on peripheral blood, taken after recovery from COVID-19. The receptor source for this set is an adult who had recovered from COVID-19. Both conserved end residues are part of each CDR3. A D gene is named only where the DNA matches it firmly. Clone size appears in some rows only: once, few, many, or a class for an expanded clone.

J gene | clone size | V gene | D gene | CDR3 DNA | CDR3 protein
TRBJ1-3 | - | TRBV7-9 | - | TGTGCCAGCGCCCCCGTTAGCTCTGGAAACACCATATATTTT | CASAPVSSGNTIYF
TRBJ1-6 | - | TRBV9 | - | TGTGCCAGCAGCGTAGACTCTAGTGAGGGAATAGTTACAACCCTCCACTTT | CASSVDSSEGIVTTLHF
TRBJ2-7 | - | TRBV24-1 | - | TGTGCCCCCCGGACGGCGGCCTACGAGCAGTACTTC | CAPRTAAYEQYF
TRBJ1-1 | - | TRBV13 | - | TGTGCCAGCAGCGGGGGAGGAGGGAGAATGAACACTGAAGCTTTCTTT | CASSGGGGRMNTEAFF
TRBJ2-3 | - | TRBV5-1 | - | TGCGCCAGCAGCTTGGCCGTAACAGACACAGATACGCAGTATTTT | CASSLAVTDTDTQYF
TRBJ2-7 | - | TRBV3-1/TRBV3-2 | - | TGTGCCAGCAGCCAAGATCTAACAGGTACCTCCTACGAGCAGTACTTC | CASSQDLTGTSYEQYF
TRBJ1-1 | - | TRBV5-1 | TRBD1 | TGCGCCAGCAGCTGGGACAGGGGAAACACTGAAGCTTTCTTT | CASSWDRGNTEAFF
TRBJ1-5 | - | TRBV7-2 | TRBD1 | TGTGCCAGCAGCTTGGGGGACAGGGTTAGCAATCAGCCCCAGCATTTT | CASSLGDRVSNQPQHF
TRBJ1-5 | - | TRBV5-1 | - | TGCGCCAGCAGCTTGTCGGGGAATCAGCCCCAGCATTTT | CASSLSGNQPQHF
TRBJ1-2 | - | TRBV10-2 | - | TGCGCCAGCAGTCATCAGATCCTCTATGGCTACACCTTC | CASSHQILYGYTF
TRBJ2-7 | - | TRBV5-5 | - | TGTGCCAGTTTCGAGACCCCAACCCAGATTTATGGCGAGCAGTACTTC | CASFETPTQIYGEQYF
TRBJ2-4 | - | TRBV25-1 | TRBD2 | TGTGCCAGCTCCGGGGGACTAGCGGGAGTGGGGGCCAAAAACATTCAGTACTTC | CASSGGLAGVGAKNIQYF
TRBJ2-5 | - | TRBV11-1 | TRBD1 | TGTGCCAGTTCGACAGGGTTCGGGGAGACCCAGTACTTC | CASSTGFGETQYF
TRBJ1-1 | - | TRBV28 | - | TGTGCCAGCAGTGTCCCGGGAGGGAACACTGAAGCTTTCTTT | CASSVPGGNTEAFF
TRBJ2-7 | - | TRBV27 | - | TGTGCCAGCAGTTCCTCCCTTTCCTACGAGCAGTACTTC | CASSSSLSYEQYF
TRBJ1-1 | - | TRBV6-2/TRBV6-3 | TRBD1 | TGTGCCAGCAGTTATTTAACAGGGGGATTATCGGAAGCTTTCTTT | CASSYLTGGLSEAFF
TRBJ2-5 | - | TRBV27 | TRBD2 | TGTGCCAGCAGTTTCCGGCCTGGGGGGGTCCAAGAGACCCAGTACTTC | CASSFRPGGVQETQYF
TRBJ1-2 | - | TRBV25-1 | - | TGTGCCAGCAGTATCCGGTCCAGTTACACCTTC | CASSIRSSYTF
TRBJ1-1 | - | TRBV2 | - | TGTGCCAGCAAGGCCGCTGAAGCTTTCTTT | CASKAAEAFF
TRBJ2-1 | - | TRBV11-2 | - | TGTGCCAGCAGCCTCAGGGTCGCCTACAATGAGCAGTTCTTC | CASSLRVAYNEQFF
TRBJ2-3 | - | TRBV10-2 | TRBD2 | TGCGCCAGCAGAGCTAGCGGGAGCGGAGATACGCAGTATTTT | CASRASGSGDTQYF
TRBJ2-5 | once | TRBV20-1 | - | TGCAGTGCTGGGGATGCAGAGACCCAGTACTTC | CSAGDAETQYF
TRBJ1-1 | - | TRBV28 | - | TGTGCCAGCAGTTTGGGAATAGGTGGGGCGAACACTGAAGCTTTCTTT | CASSLGIGGANTEAFF
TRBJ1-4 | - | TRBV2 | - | TGTGCCAGCAGCCAGCTTCCTAAACTGTTTTTT | CASSQLPKLFF
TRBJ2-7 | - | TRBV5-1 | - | TGCGCCAGCAGCTTGGACCGGGCCCCTTTCAGCGAGCAGTACTTC | CASSLDRAPFSEQYF
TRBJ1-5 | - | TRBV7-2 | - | TGTGCCAGCAGCCTAGACAGACATAGCAATCAGCCCCAGCATTTT | CASSLDRHSNQPQHF
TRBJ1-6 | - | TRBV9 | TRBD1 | TGTGCCAGCAGCGCTCTCTTCGGGACAGGGGCTAATTCACCCCTCCACTTT | CASSALFGTGANSPLHF
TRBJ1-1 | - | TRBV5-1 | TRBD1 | TGCGCCAGCAGCTTGGCCGGGGACAGCTTTGAAGCTTTCTTT | CASSLAGDSFEAFF
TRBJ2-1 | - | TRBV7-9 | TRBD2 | TGTGCCAGCAGCTTATTTGGCGGGGGGTCGAATGAGCAGTTCTTC | CASSLFGGGSNEQFF
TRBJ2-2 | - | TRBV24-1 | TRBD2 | TGTGCCACCAGTGACCTACCACGGGCTAGCGGGATCCTCGCTAACACCGGGGAGCTGTTTTTT | CATSDLPRASGILANTGELFF
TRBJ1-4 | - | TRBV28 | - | TGTGCCAGCAGTTTATTAGGGGCTGGTAATGAAAAACTGTTTTTT | CASSLLGAGNEKLFF
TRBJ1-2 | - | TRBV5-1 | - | TGCGCCAGCAGCTTCGGTCCTGGGAACTATGGCTACACCTTC | CASSFGPGNYGYTF
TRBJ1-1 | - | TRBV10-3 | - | TGTGCCATCAGTGAGTTGAACACTGAAGCTTTCTTT | CAISELNTEAFF
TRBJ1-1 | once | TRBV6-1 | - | TGTGCCAGCAGTGAAGCGCTTTCCGCACCGGGCACTGAAGCTTTCTTT | CASSEALSAPGTEAFF
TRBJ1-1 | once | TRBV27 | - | TGTGCCAGCAGTCTCTCAAACAGGGTTGGAGCTTTCTTT | CASSLSNRVGAFF
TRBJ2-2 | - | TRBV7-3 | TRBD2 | TGTGCCAGCAGCCCGACCGGGGGGTCGAACACCGGGGAGCTGTTTTTT | CASSPTGGSNTGELFF
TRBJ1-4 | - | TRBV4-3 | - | TGCGCCAGCAGCCAAGGGCAGTTTAATGAAAAACTGTTTTTT | CASSQGQFNEKLFF
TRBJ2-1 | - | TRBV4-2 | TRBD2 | TGTGCCAGCAGCCAAGATCCCAGGGGAATAGCGGGAAATTACAATGAGCAGTTCTTC | CASSQDPRGIAGNYNEQFF
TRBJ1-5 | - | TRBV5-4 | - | TGTGCCAGCAGTTCAGGGTTTGATCAGCCCCAGCATTTT | CASSSGFDQPQHF
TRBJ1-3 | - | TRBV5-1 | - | TGCGCCAGCAGCTTGACAGGGTCGGGAAACACCATATATTTT | CASSLTGSGNTIYF
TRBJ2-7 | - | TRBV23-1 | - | TGCGCCAGCAGTCATTACACAGGGTACGAGCAGTACTTC | CASSHYTGYEQYF
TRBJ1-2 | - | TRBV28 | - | TGTGCCAGCAGTTTCCCAGACAGGATGGGTTATGGCTACACCTTC | CASSFPDRMGYGYTF
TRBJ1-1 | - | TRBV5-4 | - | TGTGCCAGCAGCTTGGGGGACCGTCAACGCCCTGAAGCTTTCTTT | CASSLGDRQRPEAFF
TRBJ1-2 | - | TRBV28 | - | TGTGCCAGCAGTTCAACTCAGGGCTATGGCTACACCTTC | CASSSTQGYGYTF
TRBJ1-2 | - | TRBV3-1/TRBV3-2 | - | TGTGCCAGCAGCCAAGAAGGTAGTTATGGCTACACCTTC | CASSQEGSYGYTF
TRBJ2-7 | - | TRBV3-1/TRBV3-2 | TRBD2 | TGTGCCAGCAGCCAAGACAGTCACCGCGGGGGGGAGCAGTACTTC | CASSQDSHRGGEQYF
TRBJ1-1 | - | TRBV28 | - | TGTGCCAGCAGCCGCACAGGGAATGAAGCTTTCTTT | CASSRTGNEAFF
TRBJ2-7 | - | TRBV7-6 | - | TGTGCCAGCAGCTTAGCGCTCGGCACCGGCTACGAGCAGTACTTC | CASSLALGTGYEQYF
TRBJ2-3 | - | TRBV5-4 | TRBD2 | TGTGCCAGCAGCTGGGGCCGCGGGGGGGCGGAAGATACGCAGTATTTT | CASSWGRGGAEDTQYF
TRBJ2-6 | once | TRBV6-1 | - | TGTGCCAGCAGTGAAGCGCATGCGGCCAACGTCCTGACTTTC | CASSEAHAANVLTF
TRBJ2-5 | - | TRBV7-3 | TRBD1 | TGTGCCAGCAGCTTAACCGCCAATACAGGGGGAGAGACCCAGTACTTC | CASSLTANTGGETQYF
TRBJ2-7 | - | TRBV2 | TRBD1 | TGTGCCAGCATGTCGACAGGGGGCCTCTTTTACGAGCAGTACTTC | CASMSTGGLFYEQYF
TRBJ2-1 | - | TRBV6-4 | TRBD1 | TGTGCCAGCCTTAACAGGGGGCATTGTAATTATGAGCAGTTCTTC | CASLNRGHCNYEQFF